These T cell receptor beta chains were read from a single sample in a study of blood T cells in healthy people across ages. MiXCR, applied by TCRdb to the 5' RACE reads, yields one record per CDR3 protein. The sample lists roughly 1,500,000 distinct CDR3 sequences; about 31% were seen once. Sequenced material: blood. These receptors were obtained from a woman aged 30 to 39 in good health. Both conserved end residues are part of each CDR3. A D gene is named only where the DNA matches it firmly. A clone size is listed for some rows: how often the clone was seen (once, few, many), or a class if it is expanded.

v_call,d_call,clone_size,j_call,cdr3_aa,cdr3_nt
TRBV7-9,.,few,TRBJ2-3,CASSLRLADADTQYF,TGTGCCAGCAGCTTAAGGTTGGCGGACGCAGATACGCAGTATTTT
TRBV5-1,TRBD2,few,TRBJ2-4,CASSSSGTSGDIQYF,TGCGCCAGCAGCTCGTCCGGGACTAGCGGCGACATTCAGTACTTC
TRBV6-1,.,.,TRBJ1-5,CASRVVGGNQPQHF,TGTGCCAGCAGGGTTGTAGGGGGCAATCAGCCCCAGCATTTT
TRBV30,TRBD2,.,TRBJ2-5,CAWSPAGAGEQYF,TGTGCCTGGAGTCCAGCGGGGGCGGGGGAGCAGTACTTC
TRBV12-3/TRBV12-4,.,.,TRBJ2-1,CASSLQGGAIWDEQFF,TGTGCCAGCAGTTTGCAAGGGGGGGCTATTTGGGATGAGCAGTTCTTC
TRBV28,.,.,TRBJ2-5,CASSFSGSAQETQYF,TGTGCCAGCAGTTTCTCGGGTAGCGCTCAAGAGACCCAGTACTTC
TRBV5-1,TRBD2,.,TRBJ2-1,CASSSFSGGSYNEQFF,TGCGCCAGCAGCTCCTTTAGCGGGGGATCCTACAATGAGCAGTTCTTC
TRBV7-3,.,few,TRBJ2-1,CASSTIGISSYNEQFF,TGTGCCAGCAGCACCATCGGGATCAGCTCCTACAATGAGCAGTTCTTC
TRBV7-2,.,few,TRBJ2-1,CASSLVFSNEQFF,TGTGCCAGCAGCTTAGTATTCAGCAATGAGCAGTTCTTC
TRBV5-1,.,.,TRBJ1-5,CASSPEGGQPQHF,TGCGCCAGCAGCCCGGAAGGGGGTCAGCCCCAGCATTTT
TRBV5-1,TRBD2,.,TRBJ2-1,CASSLSLAGAPLGNEQFF,TGCGCCAGCAGCTTATCGTTAGCGGGAGCCCCCCTGGGGAATGAGCAGTTCTTC
TRBV2,.,.,TRBJ1-2,CASRENRATGYTF,TGTGCCAGCAGGGAAAATCGAGCTACGGGCTACACCTTC
TRBV28,TRBD2,few,TRBJ2-3,CASSLSLTSGSTDTQYF,TGTGCCAGCAGTTTATCCCTAACTAGCGGGAGCACAGATACGCAGTATTTT